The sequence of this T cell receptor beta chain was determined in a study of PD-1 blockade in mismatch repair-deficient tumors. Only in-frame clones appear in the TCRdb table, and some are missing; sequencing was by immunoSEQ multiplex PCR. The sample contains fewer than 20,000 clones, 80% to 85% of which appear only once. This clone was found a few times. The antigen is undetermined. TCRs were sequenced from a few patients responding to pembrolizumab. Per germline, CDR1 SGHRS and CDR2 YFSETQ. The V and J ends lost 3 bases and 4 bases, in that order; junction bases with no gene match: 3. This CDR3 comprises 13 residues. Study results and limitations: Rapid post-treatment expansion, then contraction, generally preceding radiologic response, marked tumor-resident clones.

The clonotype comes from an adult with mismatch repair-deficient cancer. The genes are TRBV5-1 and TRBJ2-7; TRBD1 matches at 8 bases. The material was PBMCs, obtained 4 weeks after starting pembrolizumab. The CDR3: CASSSRDRYEQYF. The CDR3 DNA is TGCGCCAGCAGCTCCCGGGACAGGTACGAGCAGTACTTC.